What follows is one T cell receptor beta chain and its context. RNA transcripts gave rise to amplified TCR beta CDR3 regions. With the HTBI primer set, the TCR CDR3 went through a first round of RT-PCR. TCRdb reprocessed the multiplex PCR reads via MiXCR and lists one record per CDR3 protein. The repertoire includes 340,000 or so distinct CDR3 sequences, 15% to 20% of them detected once, and less than 65% sits in the top ten. Stable hyperthyroidism: no ophthalmopathy progression over 18 months of follow-up. In patients aged 18 to 65, hyperthyroidism was newly diagnosed, with duration under 2 months. V lost 3 bases, J lost 3 bases, and 10 bases lay in between. Germline assignment: CDR1 SGHRS and CDR2 YFSETQ. The CDR3 runs to 14 residues. This entry is derived from a study of T cells in Graves' hyperthyroidism and ophthalmopathy.

The sequenced sample was blood. This TCR came from a woman in her fifties or sixties with Graves' hyperthyroidism. The chain employs TRBV5-1 and TRBJ2-4; D unclear. DNA of the CDR3: TGCGCCAGCAGCTCCGACCCGATCAAAAACATTCAGTACTTC. Amino acid sequence: CASSSDPIKNIQYF.